These 18 T cell receptor beta chains came from one sample sequenced in a study of CD8 T cells in Susac syndrome (dated by TCRdb to between 2018 and 2020). The library was prepared using the immunoSEQ multiplex PCR assay. RNA was extracted using the RNeasy kit, and roughly 0.5 to 1 ug of the RNA was reverse transcribed with random hexamers. TCRdb reanalyzed the raw reads on its own, using fastp at Q25 for trimming and MiXCR for clone calling, and kept in-frame beta chains. All rows with the same CDR3 protein become a single entry with the most common DNA and genes. The table for this sample lists 170,000 or so distinct CDR3 sequences; approximately 94% of them were counted only once. The ten largest clones represent approximately 0.11% of the sample. The sample comprised CD4+ T cells from PBMCs. The source of these receptors is a human donor with Susac syndrome.

J is TRBJ2-5 and V is TRBV20-1; 12 bases line up with TRBD1. Trimming cost V 6 bases and J 4 bases; bases outside gene matches: 3. The CDR3 is 13 amino acids. Germline V gene lookup returns CDR1 DFQATT and CDR2 SNEGSKA (reference sequence). CDR3 nucleotide sequence: TGCAGTGCCGGGACAGGGGGCTCAGAGACCCAGTACTTC. Protein product: CSAGTGGSETQYF.

The chain has TRBV11-2 and TRBJ1-4; tentatively, D is TRBD1 (5 bases). Per germline, CDR1 SGHAT and CDR2 FQNNGV. The CDR3 runs to 13 residues. V was trimmed by 4 bases and J by 11 bases, leaving 14 bases between them. CDR3 sequence reads: CASSSDRGDKLFF. DNA for the CDR3: TGTGCCAGCAGCTCCGACCGGGGCGACAAACTGTTTTTT.

The chain has TRBV6-5 and TRBJ1-6, with D possibly TRBD1 on 5 matching bases. The CDR3 totals 13 residues. From germline, CDR1 is MNHEY and CDR2 SVGAGI. V was cut by 5 bases and J by 8 bases, with 10 bases left in between. Written as DNA, the CDR3 is TGTGCCAGCAGTCAACTAGGGGATTCACCCCTCCACTTT. Residues: CASSQLGDSPLHF.

This rearrangement joins TRBV12-3 or TRBV12-4 to TRBJ2-1, with TRBD1 matching 8 bases. The CDR3 length is 15 residues. Trimming removed 4 bases from V and 7 bases from J; junction bases left unmatched: 9. CDR3 region: CASSYRGQGANEQFF. For the CDR3, the DNA is TGTGCCAGCAGTTACCGCGGGCAGGGGGCTAATGAGCAGTTCTTC.

A word on this clonotype: A read error may account for a junction end that differs from germline. The V gene is TRBV5-6, the J gene TRBJ2-1; 15 positions agree with TRBD2. The germline gives CDR1 SGHDT, CDR2 YYEEEE. The CDR3 totals 14 residues. CDR3 nucleotides: TGTGCCAGCAGCCCAAGGACTAGCGGGGGGGCTCAAATCTTC. Translating it yields CASSPRTSGGAQIF.

This rearrangement joins TRBV29-1 to TRBJ2-1, with a possible D match to TRBD1 (6 bases). This CDR3 comprises 13 residues. CDR1 is SQVTM and CDR2 is ANQGSEA in the germline V gene. The CDR3 coding sequence is TGCAGTCACGACAGGAGCGTCTACAATGAGCAGTTCTTC. Translated, it gives CSHDRSVYNEQFF.

The chain joins TRBV7-9 to TRBJ2-6, with D unclear. Germline CDR1 SEHNR, CDR2 FQNEAQ (reference sequence). The CDR3 has 15 amino acids. Trimming removed 6 bases at V and 4 bases at J, with 13 bases between. CDR3 nucleotides: TGTGCCAGCAGTTATAGGGCACCCGGGGCCAACGTCCTGACTTTC. This translates into CASSYRAPGANVLTF.

This clonotype was observed a single time. The rearrangement links TRBV6-5 to TRBJ2-7, with 9 bases matching TRBD1. V trimming: 8 bases; J trimming: 6 bases; junction bases outside the gene matches: 8. Germline V CDR1 and CDR2: MNHEY, SVGAGI. The CDR3 extends over 13 amino acids. CDR3 DNA sequence: TGTGCCAGCCAATCCGGGACAGGGAGCGAGCAGTACTTC. It yields the protein CASQSGTGSEQYF.

The J gene is TRBJ2-5, the V gene TRBV5-1; 13 bases align to TRBD2. The CDR3 length is 17 residues. Looked up from germline, CDR1 is SGHRS and CDR2 is YFSETQ. J lost 1 base, V lost 4 bases, and 7 bases had no gene match. CDR3 DNA sequence: TGCGCCAGCAGCCCTGGACTAGCGGGGGCCTCCCAAGAGACCCAGTACTTC. Its protein is CASSPGLAGASQETQYF. Full variable domain (missing parts from reference TRBV5-1 and TRBJ2-5): KAGVTQTPRYLIKTRGQQVTLSCSPISGHRSVSWYQQTPGQGLQFLFEYFSETQRNKGNFPGRFSGRQFSNSRSEMNVSTLELGDSALYLCASSPGLAGASQETQYFGPGTRLLVL.

The rearrangement links TRBV20-1 to TRBJ1-5, with no clear D. Germline assignment: CDR1 DFQATT and CDR2 SNEGSKA (reference sequence). With 3 bases removed from V and 4 bases from J, the gap between germline ends came to 13 bases. The CDR3 spans 14 residues. The CDR3 DNA reads TGCAGTGCTAGCCCGATGGGAGGGAATCAGCCCCAGCATTTT. As protein: CSASPMGGNQPQHF.

A single count supports this clonotype. This chain links TRBV29-1 with TRBJ1-2; 7 nucleotides agree with TRBD1. CDR3 size: 17 residues. Germline loops: CDR1 SQVTM, CDR2 ANQGSEA. V was pared by 3 bases and J by 0 bases, with 13 bases of the junction left unmatched. The CDR3 here is CSVEGFGTATSNYGYTF. The CDR3 nucleotides are TGCAGCGTTGAGGGGTTTGGGACAGCGACCTCTAACTATGGCTACACCTTC.

The CDR3 DNA reads TGTGCCAGCAGTGAACCCGGGACAGGGTCCTACGAGCAGTACTTC. It is translated as CASSEPGTGSYEQYF. The rearrangement joins TRBV25-1 to TRBJ2-7; 9 bases line up with TRBD1. Germline CDR1 reads MGHDK; CDR2 reads SYGVNS. V shed 2 bases, J shed 1 base, and the junction held 3 bases outside the gene matches. This CDR3 comprises 15 residues.

The sample holds a few counts of this clonotype. J is TRBJ2-1 and V is TRBV6-2 or TRBV6-3; unclear D gene. Germline V gene data show CDR1 as MNHEY and CDR2 as SVGEGT. The V end lost 2 bases, the J end lost 5 bases, and 7 bases lay between the germline ends. CDR3 size: 13 residues. CDR3: CASSYREHNEQFF. CDR3 in DNA: TGTGCCAGCAGTTACAGGGAACACAATGAGCAGTTCTTC.

The gene calls are TRBV9 and TRBJ1-6; D unclear. The CDR3 runs 16 residues. V was pared by 1 base and J by 2 bases, with 10 bases between. CDR1 SGDLS and CDR2 YYNGEE come from the germline V gene. CDR3 sequence reads: CASSVSGRTYNSPLHF. CDR3 sequence (DNA): TGTGCCAGCAGCGTATCCGGTAGGACCTATAATTCACCCCTCCACTTT.

The CDR3, as DNA: TGCAGTGCCGAGGACACCCCGAACACTGAAGCTTTCTTT. Translated: CSAEDTPNTEAFF. The genes are TRBV20-1 and TRBJ1-1, with D possibly TRBD1 on 5 matching bases. The CDR3 has 13 residues. Germline lookup yields CDR1 DFQATT and CDR2 SNEGSKA (reference sequence). The V gene lost 6 bases and the J gene lost 1 base, with 12 bases spanning the gap.

The rearrangement joins TRBV20-1 to TRBJ1-2, with 10 bases identical to TRBD1. The CDR3 extends over 16 amino acids. The germline V gene has CDR1 DFQATT and CDR2 SNEGSKA (reference sequence). V trimming: 0 bases; J trimming: 8 bases; junction bases outside the gene matches: 12. CDR3 DNA sequence: TGCAGTGCTAGAGATCGGACAGGGGGTTCCCGGGGCGGCTACACCTTC. It codes for CSARDRTGGSRGGYTF.

This clonotype appeared a single time. J is TRBJ2-3 and V is TRBV6-5, with D unclear. Germline CDR1 MNHEY, CDR2 SVGAGI. The CDR3 is 11 amino acids. V was pared by 3 bases and J by 5 bases, with 3 bases between. CDR3 DNA sequence: TGTGCCAGCAGTTATAGAGATACGCAGTATTTT. This codes for CASSYRDTQYF.

The chain couples TRBV5-4 to TRBJ2-1, with TRBD1 as a possible D gene (6 bases). V was shortened by 4 bases and J by 7 bases, with 18 bases between the two germline ends. CDR1 and CDR2 (germline): SGHNT, YYREEE (reference sequence). The CDR3 runs 15 residues. The CDR3 DNA sequence: TGTGCCAGCAGCATGGGGCAGATCCAGGGGAATGAGCAGTTCTTC. This encodes CASSMGQIQGNEQFF.